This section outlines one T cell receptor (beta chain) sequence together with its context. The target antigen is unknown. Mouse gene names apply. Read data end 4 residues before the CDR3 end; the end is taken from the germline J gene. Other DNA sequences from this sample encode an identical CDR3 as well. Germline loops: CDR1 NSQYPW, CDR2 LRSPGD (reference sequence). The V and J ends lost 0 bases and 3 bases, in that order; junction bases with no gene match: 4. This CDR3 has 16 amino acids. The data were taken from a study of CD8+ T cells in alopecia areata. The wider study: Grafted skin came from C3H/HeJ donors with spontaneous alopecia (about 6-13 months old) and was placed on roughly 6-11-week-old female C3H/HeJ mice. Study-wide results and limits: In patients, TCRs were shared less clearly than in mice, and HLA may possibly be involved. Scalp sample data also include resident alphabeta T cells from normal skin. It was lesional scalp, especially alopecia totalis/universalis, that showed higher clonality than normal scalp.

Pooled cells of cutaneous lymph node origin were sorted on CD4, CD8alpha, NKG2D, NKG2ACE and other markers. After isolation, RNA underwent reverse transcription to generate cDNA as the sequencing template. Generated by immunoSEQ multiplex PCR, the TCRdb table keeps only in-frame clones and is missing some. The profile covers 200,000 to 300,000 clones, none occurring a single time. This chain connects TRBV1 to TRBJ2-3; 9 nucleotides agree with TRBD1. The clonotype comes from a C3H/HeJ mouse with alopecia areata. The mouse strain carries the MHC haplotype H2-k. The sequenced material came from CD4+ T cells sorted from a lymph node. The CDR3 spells CTCSADRTGGAETLYF. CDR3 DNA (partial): TGCACCTGCAGTGCAGATCGAACAGGGGGCGCAGAA.